This TCR beta chain is from a study of CD8 T cells in Susac syndrome. This clonotype was observed once. Random hexamers primed reverse transcription of about 0.45 to 1 ug RNA. TCRdb ran MiXCR on the immunoSEQ multiplex PCR reads and lists one entry per CDR3 protein. The profile shows approximately 190,000 distinct CDR3 sequences, 85% to 95% of them singletons. CDR1 LGHNA and CDR2 YNFKEQ come from the germline V gene. The CDR3 contains 19 residues. Germline trimming cut 4 bases from V and 1 base from J; bases unmatched to any gene: 9. This receptor was identified in a human donor in good health. Sequencing was done on a sample of CD4+ T cells from PBMCs. The rearrangement joins TRBV4-2 to TRBJ2-6; 11 bases are a match to TRBD1. This CDR3 reads CASSRGTGGIQSGANVLTF. The CDR3 coding sequence is TGTGCCAGCAGCCGAGGGACAGGGGGGATACAGTCTGGGGCCAACGTCCTGACTTTC.